This TCR beta chain was found in a study of T cells in Graves' hyperthyroidism and ophthalmopathy. This clonotype has at least ten counts. Antigen specificity is unknown. Clinicians diagnosed patients from clinical symptoms, serum thyroxine and TRAb, thyroid ultrasound and orbital computed tomography. From roughly 10 ml of fresh peripheral blood, PBMCs were isolated. The CDR3 loop spans 17 amino acids. Germline loops: CDR1 SGHTA, CDR2 FQGNSA. J gave up 5 bases and V 1 base, and 10 bases lay outside the gene matches. TCR beta CDR3 region amplification was performed from RNA transcripts. The primer set for the first-round RT-PCR of the TCR CDR3 was HTBI. Using its own MiXCR run on the multiplex PCR reads, TCRdb lists one record per CDR3 protein. The sample carries about 400,000 distinct CDR3 sequences, roughly 15% recorded once. Findings and limits, study-wide: It was a median 6.5 months before onset that the model predicted ophthalmopathy. In the blood, most expanded thyroid clonotypes above 0.001 appeared as well.

The TCR originated in a woman aged 18-30 years with Graves' hyperthyroidism. The specimen was blood. V usage is TRBV7-2 and J usage is TRBJ2-5; 10 bases match TRBD2. The DNA of the CDR3 is TGTGCCAGCAGCTTAGATTCTAGCGGGAGAGGTAGGGAGACCCAGTACTTC. Translating gives CASSLDSSGRGRETQYF.